The next 32 T cell receptor beta chains were all read from a single sample in a study of vaccination and CD4 T cells after COVID-19 (dated by TCRdb to between 2022 and 2023). The library was prepared using PCR. Sequenced using an Illumina iSeq 100. DNA from cultured CD4+ T cells was subjected to TCR sequencing with the Oncomine TCR Beta short-read assay at the Johns Hopkins FTIC core. Using fastp trimming at Q25 and MiXCR clonotype assembly, TCRdb reanalyzed the public sequencing data and kept in-frame beta chains. Rows matching on CDR3 protein sequence are summarized as one entry with the most common DNA and genes. This sample holds some 20,000 distinct CDR3 sequences; 40% to 50% were observed only once. Jointly, the top ten make up about 20% of the sample. The treatment or condition label for this specimen denotes: roughly 10-day PBMC culture with coronavirus spike peptide pools or control peptides (ViraFEST assay).

No antigen has been identified for these receptors. The material sequenced was CD4+ T cells from blood, cultured in vitro, taken before SARS-CoV-2 vaccination. The receptors derive from a human donor who received a COVID-19 vaccine.

The rearrangement links TRBV7-8 to TRBJ1-1; TRBD1 is a possible D gene (6 bases). Germline V CDR1 and CDR2: SGHVS, FQNEAQ. CDR3 size: 13 residues. The V end lost 2 bases, the J end lost 5 bases, and 9 bases lay between the germline ends. This chain's CDR3 is CASSLWGATEAFF. As DNA, the CDR3 is TGTGCCAGCAGCTTATGGGGGGCGACTGAAGCTTTCTTT.

This chain uses TRBV15 with TRBJ2-7, with 9 nucleotides matching TRBD1. Trimming at V came to 0 bases and at J to 2 bases, leaving 2 bases not matched to a gene. The CDR3 spans 15 residues. Germline-derived CDR1 and CDR2 are LNHNV and YYDKDF (reference sequence). This CDR3 is CATSRERTGAYEQYF. In nucleotides, the CDR3 is TGTGCCACCAGCAGAGAGAGGACAGGGGCCTACGAGCAGTACTTC.

This chain links TRBV5-1 with TRBJ1-2, with 8 bases identical to TRBD1. V shed 3 bases, J shed 5 bases, and the junction held 9 bases outside the gene matches. Germline V gene lookup returns CDR1 SGHRS and CDR2 YFSETQ. The CDR3 runs 15 residues. CDR3 protein: CASSSTGTGLYGYTF. The CDR3 DNA follows: TGCGCCAGCAGCTCCACCGGGACAGGCTTATATGGCTACACCTTC.

This clonotype appeared a single time. V and J are TRBV6-5 and TRBJ1-5; TRBD1 agrees at 8 bases. The V gene's germline CDR1 is MNHEY and CDR2 SVGAGI. V shed 2 bases and J 7 bases; nucleotides not matched to a gene: 4. This CDR3 has 14 residues. The CDR3 sequence: CASSYRDRYQPQHF. As DNA, the CDR3 is TGTGCCAGCAGTTACAGGGACAGGTACCAGCCCCAGCATTTT.

The V call is TRBV2, the J call TRBJ2-7; the D is unclear. The CDR3 contains 13 residues. V lost 0 bases and J lost 1, with 4 bases in between. Germline V gives CDR1 SNHLY, CDR2 FYNNEI. CDR3 in amino acids: CASSEAVSYEQYF. CDR3 sequence (DNA): TGTGCCAGCAGTGAAGCTGTTTCCTACGAGCAGTACTTC.

The V gene is TRBV20-1, the J gene TRBJ2-2; no reliable D call. The germline CDR1 and CDR2 sequences are DFQATT and SNEGSKA (reference sequence). There are 16 residues in the CDR3. V was shortened by 0 bases and J by 0 bases, with 11 bases between the two germline ends. The CDR3 here is CSARDRALSNTGELFF. In DNA, the CDR3 is TGCAGTGCTAGAGATCGGGCGCTTTCGAACACCGGGGAGCTGTTTTTT.

This clonotype was seen a few times. The chain employs TRBV27 and TRBJ2-3; 9 bases are a match to TRBD1. Germline V gene lookup returns CDR1 MNHEY and CDR2 SMNVEV (reference sequence). This CDR3 has 17 amino acids. Trimming removed 5 bases from V and 4 bases from J; junction bases left unmatched: 13. CDR3 in amino acids: CASSLLLGTGRADTQYF. The CDR3 DNA is TGTGCCAGCAGTCTCTTGCTTGGGACAGGGAGAGCAGATACGCAGTATTTT.

The rearrangement uses TRBV6-1 and TRBJ1-6, with a weak D call TRBD1 (6 bases). V was clipped by 6 bases and J by 7 bases, with 19 bases between them. Germline V lookup: CDR1 MNHNS, CDR2 SASEGT. This CDR3 region has 16 residues. The CDR3 bases are TGTGCCAGCAGCCTACAGGGATTTTACGAGAATTCACCCCTCCACTTT. Amino acid sequence: CASSLQGFYENSPLHF.

In this sample, this clonotype turned up a few times. V gene TRBV6-1 combines with J gene TRBJ2-1; D not resolved. Trimming left V 6 bases short and J 6 bases short, with 9 bases between. The CDR3 length is 12 residues. CDR1 and CDR2 (germline): MNHNS, SASEGT. The CDR3 here is CASSSATNEQFF. The CDR3 DNA reads TGTGCCAGCAGCTCCGCTACCAATGAGCAGTTCTTC.

The chain recombines TRBV6-1 with TRBJ2-7; 8 nucleotides line up with TRBD1. Trimming removed 8 bases from V and 6 bases from J; junction bases left unmatched: 3. Germline CDR1 MNHNS, CDR2 SASEGT. The CDR3 loop spans 11 amino acids. The CDR3 nucleotides are TGTGCCAGCGGTACAGGGGGCGAGCAGTACTTC. Translation gives CASGTGGEQYF.

The genes are TRBV12-3 or TRBV12-4 and TRBJ1-5; D might be TRBD1 (5 bases). V lost 7 bases to trimming and J lost 5 bases, with 12 bases between them. This CDR3 has 13 residues. As DNA, the CDR3 is TGTGCCAGCACCCGGGGGACTTATCAGCCCCAGCATTTT. Encoded protein: CASTRGTYQPQHF.

This sequence joins TRBV20-1 and TRBJ1-5, with 11 bases aligning to TRBD1. The CDR3 covers 15 residues. CDR1 is DFQATT, CDR2 SNEGSKA, per germline (reference sequence). With 3 bases clipped from V and 6 bases from J, the junction kept 7 bases outside the gene matches. The CDR3 coding sequence is TGCAGTGCTAGGGGGGACAGGGGGTACTTTCAGCCCCAGCATTTT. Its translation: CSARGDRGYFQPQHF.

The rearrangement uses TRBV19 and TRBJ1-5, with D tentatively TRBD1 (6 bases). Germline V gene lookup returns CDR1 LNHDA and CDR2 SQIVND (reference sequence). V lost 7 bases to trimming and J lost 3 bases, with 16 bases between them. The CDR3 spans 15 residues. CDR3 sequence (DNA): TGTGCCAGTACAACTCAAGGACAGAACAATCAGCCCCAGCATTTT. The encoded protein is CASTTQGQNNQPQHF.

This clonotype was seen only once. V and J are TRBV29-1 and TRBJ2-3, with D possibly TRBD1 on 5 matching bases. CDR3 length equals 13 residues. V was pared by 6 bases and J by 0 bases, with 10 bases between. Germline V gene sequence: CDR1 SQVTM, CDR2 ANQGSEA. The CDR3 spells CSVAGLSTDTQYF. The CDR3 bases are TGCAGCGTGGCAGGGTTGAGCACAGATACGCAGTATTTT.

The CDR3 loop is CASSLRKGHQPQHF. The CDR3 DNA reads TGTGCCAGCAGTTTGAGGAAGGGCCATCAGCCCCAGCATTTT. The chain carries TRBV28 and TRBJ1-5, with D unresolved. The CDR3 totals 14 residues. Between the trimmed V and J ends, which lost 3 bases and 5 bases, there was a span of 11 bases. Germline CDR1 reads MDHEN; CDR2 reads SYDVKM. Combining the CDR3 with reference TRBV28 and TRBJ1-5 gives the whole variable domain DVKVTQSSRYLVKRTGEKVFLECVQDMDHENMFWYRQDPGLGLRLIYFSYDVKMKEKGDIPEGYSVSREKKERFSLILESASTNQTSMYLCASSLRKGHQPQHFGDGTRLSIL.

This rearrangement joins TRBV7-3 to TRBJ2-7, with D possibly TRBD2 on 6 matching bases. Germline V gene sequence: CDR1 SGHTA, CDR2 FQGTGA. The V end lost 4 bases, the J end lost 4 bases, and 20 bases lay between the germline ends. This CDR3 comprises 16 residues. The CDR3 bases are TGTGCCAGCAGCTCGGTCGACCAAGGGGACTTATACGAGCAGTACTTC. It yields the protein CASSSVDQGDLYEQYF.

This chain joins TRBV20-1 and TRBJ2-5, with a tentative D call TRBD2 (5 bases). Germline CDR1 DFQATT, CDR2 SNEGSKA (reference sequence). The V gene lost 5 bases and the J gene lost 5 bases, with 9 bases spanning the gap. The CDR3 contains 11 residues. The CDR3 here is CSAERAETQYF. Written as DNA, the CDR3 is TGCAGTGCTGAGAGGGCGGAGACCCAGTACTTC.

The J gene is TRBJ1-6, the V gene TRBV5-1; no clear D. V shed 0 bases and J shed 0 bases, with 7 bases lying between them. Per the germline V gene, CDR1 is SGHRS and CDR2 is YFSETQ. This CDR3 is built from 16 residues. CDR3 nucleotide sequence: TGCGCCAGCAGCTTGGCCGAGAGCTCCTATAATTCACCCCTCCACTTT. This encodes CASSLAESSYNSPLHF.

The V and J genes are TRBV10-3 and TRBJ1-2; possibly TRBD1 for D (5 bases). Germline assignment: CDR1 ENHRY and CDR2 SYGVKD. The V end was cut by 6 bases, the J end by 4 bases, with 12 bases between. The CDR3 spans 13 residues. For the CDR3, the DNA is TGTGCCATCAGATTAGGGACGGGCTATGGCTACACCTTC. It specifies CAIRLGTGYGYTF.

The CDR3 DNA sequence: TGTGCCAGTAGTTTAGGGGTAAACCAGCCCCAGCATTTT. This encodes CASSLGVNQPQHF. The chain employs TRBV19 and TRBJ1-5, with D perhaps matching TRBD1 (5 bases). Germline loops: CDR1 LNHDA, CDR2 SQIVND (reference sequence). V was pared by 5 bases and J by 7 bases, with 12 bases between. The CDR3 spans 13 residues.

This clonotype was detected a few times. The V and J genes are TRBV24-1 and TRBJ1-2; D might be TRBD1 (5 bases). Trimming stripped 4 bases from V and 4 bases from J, with 12 bases between. The CDR3 covers 14 residues. Germline V gives CDR1 KGHDR, CDR2 SFDVKD. Here the CDR3 reads CATSEGGRSYGYTF. The CDR3 coding sequence is TGTGCCACCAGTGAGGGGGGACGGAGCTATGGCTACACCTTC.

V is TRBV14 and J is TRBJ2-1; the D gene is possibly TRBD2 (5 bases). V dropped 3 bases and J dropped 4 bases, with 10 bases sitting between them. The germline gives CDR1 SGHDN, CDR2 FVKESK. The CDR3 contains 14 residues. CDR3 sequence (DNA): TGTGCCAGCAGCCAGCTAACTAGGTACAATGAGCAGTTCTTC. This encodes CASSQLTRYNEQFF. Variable domain in full (rest from reference TRBV14 and TRBJ2-1): EAGVTQFPSHSVIEKGQTVTLRCDPISGHDNLYWYRRVMGKEIKFLLHFVKESKQDESGMPNNRFLAERTGGTYSTLKVQPAELEDSGVYFCASSQLTRYNEQFFGPGTRLTVL.

The chain links TRBV5-1 to TRBJ2-7; possibly TRBD1 for D (5 bases). The CDR3 contains 14 residues. Germline loops: CDR1 SGHRS, CDR2 YFSETQ. V lost 2 bases, J lost 3 bases, and 12 bases lay in between. DNA for the CDR3: TGCGCCAGCAGCTTAGACAGCCGGCTCTACGAGCAGTACTTC. Amino acid sequence: CASSLDSRLYEQYF.

The V gene is TRBV24-1, the J gene TRBJ1-5, with D uncertain. This CDR3 region has 18 residues. V was clipped by 1 base and J by 0 bases, with 15 bases between them. Germline CDR1 reads KGHDR; CDR2 reads SFDVKD. DNA for the CDR3: TGTGCCACCAGTGATTTAGCCTGCGGGAGATTTAGCAATCAGCCCCAGCATTTT. Translated: CATSDLACGRFSNQPQHF.

The genes are TRBV9 and TRBJ2-5; 7 positions match TRBD1. After removal of 2 bases from V and 5 bases from J, the junction contained 3 bases not matched to a gene. There are 13 residues in the CDR3. Per the germline V gene, CDR1 is SGDLS and CDR2 is YYNGEE. This chain's CDR3 is CASSVTGVETQYF. CDR3 in DNA: TGTGCCAGCAGCGTCACAGGGGTGGAGACCCAGTACTTC.

The chain is built from TRBV7-2 and TRBJ2-5; 7 bases line up with TRBD2. The ends lost 3 bases at V and 4 bases at J; junction bases unmatched: 20. The CDR3 has 19 amino acids. Germline lookup yields CDR1 SGHTA and CDR2 FQGNSA. The CDR3 protein is CASSFTWATTLGGGETQYF. DNA of the CDR3: TGTGCCAGCAGCTTTACGTGGGCTACAACCCTGGGGGGGGGAGAGACCCAGTACTTC.

The rearrangement links TRBV10-3 to TRBJ1-5; D is undetermined. V lost 10 bases to trimming and J lost 3 bases, with 19 bases between them. Germline V lookup: CDR1 ENHRY, CDR2 SYGVKD. The CDR3 length is 15 residues. In DNA form, the CDR3 reads TGTGCCACCCACGGCGGGCAGTTGCTCAATCAGCCCCAGCATTTT. The encoded protein is CATHGGQLLNQPQHF.

The J gene is TRBJ2-2, the V gene TRBV24-1, with a tentative D call TRBD2 (5 bases). Germline V gene data show CDR1 as KGHDR and CDR2 as SFDVKD. This CDR3 contains 15 residues. The V end lost 7 bases, the J end lost 6 bases, and 17 bases lay between the germline ends. The DNA of the CDR3 is TGTGCCACCAGCTACCCCTCGGGAAGTTCCGGGGAGCTGTTTTTT. Protein product: CATSYPSGSSGELFF.

This clonotype appeared once. This rearrangement joins TRBV6-5 to TRBJ2-3, with D perhaps TRBD1 (6 bases). CDR3 size: 15 residues. Trimming removed 4 bases at V and 4 bases at J, with 15 bases between. In germline, CDR1 is MNHEY, CDR2 SVGAGI. DNA for the CDR3: TGTGCCAGCAGTTTGACAGGTGGTAGCTCAGATACGCAGTATTTT. It is translated as CASSLTGGSSDTQYF.

The CDR3 here is CASTPGENTGELFF. The CDR3 DNA sequence: TGTGCCAGCACCCCGGGGGAGAACACCGGGGAGCTGTTTTTT. The chain recombines TRBV6-1 with TRBJ2-2; D is perhaps TRBD2 (6 bases). The CDR3 totals 14 residues. Trimming took 7 bases from V and 1 from J, leaving 10 bases between them. Germline CDR1 reads MNHNS; CDR2 reads SASEGT.

This clonotype occurred a few times. Here the CDR3 DNA reads TGTGCCAGTAGTGCCGGGACAGGGGTCCGGTCACCCCTCCACTTT. It yields the protein CASSAGTGVRSPLHF. The V gene is TRBV19, the J gene TRBJ1-6; 10 nucleotides match TRBD1. The CDR3 loop spans 15 amino acids. The trim removed 5 bases at V and 10 bases at J, leaving 8 bases unmatched. Germline CDR1 is LNHDA and CDR2 is SQIVND (reference sequence).

J is TRBJ2-4 and V is TRBV28; possibly TRBD1 for D (7 bases). Trimming stripped 1 base from V and 11 bases from J, with 18 bases between. CDR1 is MDHEN and CDR2 is SYDVKM in the germline V gene. This CDR3 contains 15 residues. The CDR3 DNA is TGTGCCAGCAGTTTATTTCAGGGGGGCCCTAGGGTTCAGTACTTC. It translates to CASSLFQGGPRVQYF.